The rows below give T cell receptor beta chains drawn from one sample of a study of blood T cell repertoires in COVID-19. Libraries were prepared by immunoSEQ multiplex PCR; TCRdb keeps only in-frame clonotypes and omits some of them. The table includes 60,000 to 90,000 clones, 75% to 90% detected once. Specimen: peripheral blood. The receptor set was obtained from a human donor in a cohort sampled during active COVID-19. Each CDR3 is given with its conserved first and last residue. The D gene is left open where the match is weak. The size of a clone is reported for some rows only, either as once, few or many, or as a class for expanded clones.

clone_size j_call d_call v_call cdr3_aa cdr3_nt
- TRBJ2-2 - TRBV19 CASSFDSLNTGELFF TGTGCCAGTAGTTTCGACAGCCTGAACACCGGGGAGCTGTTTTTT
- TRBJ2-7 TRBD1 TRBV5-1 CASSSRDQGQPSYEQYF TGCGCCAGCAGCTCACGAGACCAGGGACAGCCCTCCTACGAGCAGTACTTC
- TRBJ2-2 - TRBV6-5 CASSYSSSGDTGELFF TGTGCCAGCAGTTACTCATCGTCAGGGGACACCGGGGAGCTGTTTTTT
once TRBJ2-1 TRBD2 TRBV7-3 CASSLIAGYNEQFF TGTGCCAGCAGCCTTATAGCGGGTTACAATGAGCAGTTCTTC
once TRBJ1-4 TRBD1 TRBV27 CASSMDRGGEKLFF TGTGCCAGCAGCATGGACAGGGGTGGAGAAAAACTGTTTTTT
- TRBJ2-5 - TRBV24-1 CATSPGSQETQYF TGTGCCACCAGTCCCGGGAGTCAAGAGACCCAGTACTTC
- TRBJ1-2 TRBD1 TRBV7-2 CASSLKGTGGLYTF TGTGCCAGCAGCCTAAAAGGGACAGGGGGCCTCTACACCTTC
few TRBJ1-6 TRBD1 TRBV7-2 CASSQQGVLNSPLHF TGTGCCAGCAGCCAACAGGGGGTTTTGAATTCACCCCTCCACTTT
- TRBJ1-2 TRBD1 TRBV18 CASSPATGVWGGYTF TGTGCCAGCTCCCCAGCGACAGGGGTCTGGGGTGGCTACACCTTC
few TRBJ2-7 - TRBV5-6 CASSLEGTTYEQYF TGTGCCAGCAGCTTGGAAGGTACTACCTACGAGCAGTACTTC
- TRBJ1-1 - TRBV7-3 CASSLTMGARTEAFF TGTGCCAGCAGCTTAACAATGGGGGCCCGGACTGAAGCTTTCTTT
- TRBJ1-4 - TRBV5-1 CASSLVAGEYEKLFF TGCGCCAGCAGCTTGGTCGCAGGGGAATATGAAAAACTGTTTTTT
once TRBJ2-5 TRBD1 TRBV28 CASIHRGRPGETQYF TGTGCCAGCATCCACAGGGGGCGCCCCGGCGAGACCCAGTACTTC
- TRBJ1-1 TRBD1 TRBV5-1 CASSLGQGAKPEAFF TGCGCCAGCAGCTTGGGACAGGGGGCGAAGCCTGAAGCTTTCTTT
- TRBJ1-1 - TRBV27 CASSFGRDAVNTEAFF TGTGCCAGCAGTTTCGGGAGGGACGCTGTTAACACTGAAGCTTTCTTT
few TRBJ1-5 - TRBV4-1 CASSRISIPGPGGGQPQHF TGCGCCAGCAGCCGAATCTCTATTCCGGGACCTGGGGGAGGTCAGCCCCAGCATTTT
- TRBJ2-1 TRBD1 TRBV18 CASSPRQGQGTGGNEQFF TGTGCCAGCTCACCAAGACAGGGACAGGGTACAGGCGGAAATGAGCAGTTCTTC
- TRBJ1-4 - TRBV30 CAWSIGVKFEKLFF TGTGCCTGGAGTATAGGGGTGAAATTTGAAAAACTGTTTTTT
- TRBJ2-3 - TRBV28 CASSLLADTQYF TGTGCCAGCAGTTTGCTAGCGGATACGCAGTATTTT
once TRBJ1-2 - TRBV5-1 CASSPSRGDLNYGYTF TGCGCCAGCAGCCCCTCCCGGGGAGATCTTAACTATGGCTACACCTTC
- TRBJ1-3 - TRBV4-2 CASSQDRPGMDTIYF TGTGCCAGCAGCCAAGACAGGCCAGGGATGGACACCATATATTTT
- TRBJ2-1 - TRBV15 CATSRVGGEQFF TGTGCCACCAGCAGAGTGGGGGGTGAGCAGTTCTTC
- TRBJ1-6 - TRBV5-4 CASSGPGQQRYNSPLHF TGTGCCAGCAGCGGCCCCGGACAGCAACGTTATAATTCACCCCTCCACTTT
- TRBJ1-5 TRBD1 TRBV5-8 CASSLWGTGGAVNQPQHF TGTGCCAGCAGCTTGTGGGGGACAGGGGGGGCGGTCAATCAGCCCCAGCATTTT
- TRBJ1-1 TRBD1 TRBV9 CASSSEDRGPEAFF TGTGCCAGCAGCTCGGAGGACAGGGGTCCTGAAGCTTTCTTT
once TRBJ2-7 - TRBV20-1 CSASLGGYYEQYF TGCAGTGCTAGTTTAGGAGGGTACTACGAGCAGTACTTC
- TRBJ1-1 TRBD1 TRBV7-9 CASSFTGAHTEAFF TGTGCCAGCAGCTTCACAGGGGCGCACACTGAAGCTTTCTTT
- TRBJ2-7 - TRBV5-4 CASSFLQVSGEQYF TGTGCCAGCAGCTTTTTACAGGTTTCTGGCGAGCAGTACTTC
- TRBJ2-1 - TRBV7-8 CASSFQRTGGLEQFF TGTGCCAGCAGCTTTCAGAGAACTGGAGGGCTTGAGCAGTTCTTC
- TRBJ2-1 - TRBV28 CASRTMGSSYNEQFF TGTGCCAGCAGAACTATGGGGAGTTCCTACAATGAGCAGTTCTTC
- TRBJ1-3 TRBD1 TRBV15 CATSRVVQGGPGNTIYF TGTGCCACCAGCAGAGTGGTGCAGGGGGGTCCTGGAAACACCATATATTTT
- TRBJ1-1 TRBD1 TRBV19 CASSIGQGSTEAFF TGTGCCAGTAGTATTGGACAGGGAAGTACTGAAGCTTTCTTT
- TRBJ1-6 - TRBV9 CASTRYDLHNSPLHF TGTGCCAGCACCCGTTACGACTTACATAATTCACCCCTCCACTTT
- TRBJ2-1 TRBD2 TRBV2 CASKGVAGGEQFF TGTGCCAGCAAGGGGGTAGCGGGAGGTGAGCAGTTCTTC
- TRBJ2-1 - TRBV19 CASCGGGSSYNEQFF TGTGCCAGTTGTGGTGGGGGGAGCTCCTACAATGAGCAGTTCTTC
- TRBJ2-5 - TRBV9 CASSPRVAETQYF TGTGCCAGCAGCCCAAGGGTAGCGGAGACCCAGTACTTC
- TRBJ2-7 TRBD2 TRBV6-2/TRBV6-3 CASSSPTSGRWYEQYF TGTGCCAGCAGTTCCCCGACTAGCGGGAGATGGTACGAGCAGTACTTC
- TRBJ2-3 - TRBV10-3 CAIMSPPERDTQYF TGTGCCATCATGAGTCCCCCTGAACGGGATACGCAGTATTTT
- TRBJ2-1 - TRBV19 CASSMGVRGGDEQFF TGTGCCAGTAGTATGGGTGTCCGGGGTGGGGATGAGCAGTTCTTC
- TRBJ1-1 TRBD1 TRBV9 CASSATGEKTNTEAFF TGTGCCAGCAGCGCAACAGGGGAAAAGACGAACACTGAAGCTTTCTTT
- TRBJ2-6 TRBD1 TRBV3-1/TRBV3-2 CASSRSGTATSGANVLTF TGTGCCAGCAGCCGATCCGGGACAGCAACCTCTGGGGCCAACGTCCTGACTTTC
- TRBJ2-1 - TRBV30 CAWSRTLNEQFF TGTGCCTGGAGCCGGACACTTAATGAGCAGTTCTTC
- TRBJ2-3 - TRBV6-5 CASSYSSPREDTQYF TGTGCCAGCAGTTACTCGAGCCCCCGGGAAGATACGCAGTATTTT
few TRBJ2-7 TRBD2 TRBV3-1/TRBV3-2 CASSPTSGSWYEQYF TGTGCCAGCAGCCCGACTAGCGGGAGTTGGTACGAGCAGTACTTC
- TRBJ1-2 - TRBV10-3 CAISERDIKGYTF TGTGCCATCAGTGAAAGGGACATAAAAGGCTACACCTTC
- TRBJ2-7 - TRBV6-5 CASSYSLRAFYEQYF TGTGCCAGCAGTTACTCCCTGAGGGCCTTCTACGAGCAGTACTTC